Each of the 21 T cell receptor beta chains below was sequenced from the same sample in a study of blood T cell repertoires in COVID-19. Libraries were prepared by immunoSEQ multiplex PCR; TCRdb keeps only in-frame clonotypes and omits some of them. The table records about 140,000 clones, 60% to 80% of them present only once. The specimen was peripheral blood. The source of these receptors is a man aged 55 to 70 who had recovered from COVID-19.

This chain uses TRBV6-1 with TRBJ1-2, with 10 bases matching TRBD1. Looked up from germline, CDR1 is MNHNS and CDR2 is SASEGT. Trimming at V came to 4 bases and at J to 2 bases, leaving 13 bases not matched to a gene. The length of the CDR3 is 18 residues. The CDR3 DNA reads as TGTGCCAGCAGTGTAGGACAGGGGGAGAGGTCGCCAAACTATGGCTACACCTTC. It is translated as CASSVGQGERSPNYGYTF.

The chain joins TRBV7-9 to TRBJ2-7; 9 bases map to TRBD1. V was pared by 3 bases and J by 0 bases, with 9 bases of the junction left unmatched. Germline V gene data show CDR1 as SEHNR and CDR2 as FQNEAQ (reference sequence). This CDR3 has 17 residues. The CDR3 spells CASSFPTDRGISYEQYF. CDR3 sequence (DNA): TGTGCCAGCAGCTTTCCCACTGACAGGGGGATCTCCTACGAGCAGTACTTC.

The chain recombines TRBV7-8 with TRBJ2-7; D perhaps matches TRBD2 (6 bases). This CDR3 is 15 amino acids long. Looked up from germline, CDR1 is SGHVS and CDR2 is FQNEAQ. V was pared by 6 bases and J by 6 bases, with 21 bases between. CDR3 loop: CASRSSGTSYIEQYF. CDR3 nucleotide sequence: TGTGCCAGCAGATCATCCGGGACTTCGTATATCGAGCAGTACTTC.

The J gene is TRBJ2-3, the V gene TRBV29-1, with D possibly TRBD1 on 6 matching bases. Trimming shortened V by 6 bases and J by 6 bases, and 10 bases separated the two germline ends. Germline CDR1 SQVTM, CDR2 ANQGSEA. The CDR3 extends over 11 amino acids. CDR3 sequence reads: CSVDRGDTQYF. The CDR3 DNA follows: TGCAGCGTAGATAGGGGGGATACGCAGTATTTT.

This clone was seen only a few times. This chain joins TRBV5-3 and TRBJ1-1, with 8 bases matching TRBD1. TRBV5-3 is flagged as an ORF with uncertain function. V was pared by 1 base and J by 1 base, with 9 bases of the junction left unmatched. The CDR3 length is 17 residues. CDR3: CARSLWQGAQGNTEAFF. The CDR3 coding sequence is TGTGCCAGAAGCTTGTGGCAGGGGGCGCAAGGGAACACTGAAGCTTTCTTT.

The chain recombines TRBV11-2 with TRBJ1-2; D remains ambiguous. The CDR3 spans 15 residues. Germline V CDR1 and CDR2: SGHAT, FQNNGV. Trimming took off 4 bases at V and 3 bases at J, with 15 bases between the two ends. The CDR3: CASSSGWERHYGYTF. CDR3 DNA: TGTGCCAGCAGCTCAGGATGGGAGAGACACTATGGCTACACCTTC.

A few counts support this clone. A clone one base away is much larger, so this may be a read error. This same CDR3 is encoded by further DNA sequences in the sample. V usage is TRBV11-2 and J usage is TRBJ2-1, with 8 bases matching TRBD2. Germline V gives CDR1 SGHAT, CDR2 FQNNGV. This CDR3 comprises 14 residues. Trimming took 5 bases from V and 11 from J; bases not matched to a gene: 11. CDR3 sequence (DNA): TGTGCCAGCAGCGTGATGGGGGCGGGGGGCCAGCAGTTCTTC. Amino acid sequence: CASSVMGAGGQQFF. The full variable domain, completed using reference TRBV11-2 and TRBJ2-1, is EAGVAQSPRYKIIEKRQSVAFWCNPISGHATLYWYQQILGQGPKLLIQFQNNGVVDDSQLPKDRFSAERLKGVDSTLKIQPAKLEDSAVYLCASSVMGAGGQQFFGPGTRLTVL.

The chain links TRBV3-1 (or the pseudogene TRBV3-2) to TRBJ2-1; the match to TRBD2 covers 7 bases. V dropped 0 bases and J dropped 7; count of bases not matched to a gene: 9. Per the germline V gene, CDR1 is LGHDT and CDR2 is YNNKEL (reference sequence). CDR3 length equals 16 residues. Written as DNA, the CDR3 is TGTGCCAGCAGCCAAGACTCGAGGACTAGAAGGAATGAGCAGTTCTTC. Translation gives CASSQDSRTRRNEQFF.

The chain recombines TRBV7-2 with TRBJ1-2; 9 nucleotides agree with TRBD1. Germline assignment: CDR1 SGHTA and CDR2 FQGNSA. CDR3 length equals 16 residues. Trimming at V came to 0 bases and at J to 8 bases, leaving 10 bases not matched to a gene. The CDR3 DNA sequence: TGTGCCAGCAGCTTAGCGCAACAGGGGGCTGGAAGAGGCTACACCTTC. Translation gives CASSLAQQGAGRGYTF. The full variable domain, with the rest looked up from reference TRBV7-2 and TRBJ1-2, is GAGVSQSPSNKVTEKGKDVELRCDPISGHTALYWYRQSLGQGLEFLIYFQGNSAPDKSGLPSDRFSAERTGGSVSTLTIQRTQQEDSAVYLCASSLAQQGAGRGYTFGSGTRLTVV.

The chain links TRBV19 to TRBJ1-1; the D gene is possibly TRBD1 (6 bases). Between the trimmed V and J ends, which lost 8 bases and 1 base, there was a span of 11 bases. Per the germline V gene, CDR1 is LNHDA and CDR2 is SQIVND (reference sequence). This CDR3 is built from 13 residues. CDR3: CASGTYPNTEAFF. CDR3 DNA: TGTGCCAGTGGGACATACCCGAACACTGAAGCTTTCTTT.

For the CDR3, the DNA is TGTGCCAGCAGTTTATGGGCATCCCACGAGCAGTACTTC. Its translation is CASSLWASHEQYF. The genes are TRBV28 and TRBJ2-7; D uncertain. Deletions cut 0 bases from V and 5 bases from J, with 8 bases between. CDR3 length: 13 amino acids. Germline CDR1 reads MDHEN; CDR2 reads SYDVKM. The full variable domain, completed using reference TRBV28 and TRBJ2-7, is DVKVTQSSRYLVKRTGEKVFLECVQDMDHENMFWYRQDPGLGLRLIYFSYDVKMKEKGDIPEGYSVSREKKERFSLILESASTNQTSMYLCASSLWASHEQYFGPGTRLTVT.

The chain combines TRBV6-6 with TRBJ2-7; TRBD2 agrees at 8 bases. The V gene end was trimmed by 7 bases and the J gene end by 1 base; junction bases not matched to a gene: 9. The CDR3 covers 15 residues. CDR1 and CDR2 (germline): MNHNY, SVGAGI (reference sequence). The DNA for the CDR3 is TGTGCCAGCACCTTGCTAGCGGGTCAATCCTACGAGCAGTACTTC. Translation gives CASTLLAGQSYEQYF.

The genes are TRBV19 and TRBJ2-7, with 10 bases aligning to TRBD1. Germline loops: CDR1 LNHDA, CDR2 SQIVND (reference sequence). CDR3 length equals 15 residues. Germline trimming cut 4 bases from V and 2 bases from J; bases unmatched to any gene: 5. The CDR3 coding sequence is TGTGCCAGTAGTACTCCGGGACAGGGGACCTACGAGCAGTACTTC. Protein product: CASSTPGQGTYEQYF.

The chain links TRBV7-2 to TRBJ1-5; tentatively, D is TRBD1 (6 bases). V lost 1 base and J lost 0, with 10 bases in between. The CDR3 spans 16 residues. CDR1 and CDR2 from the germline V gene are SGHTA and FQGNSA. CDR3 nucleotide sequence: TGTGCCAGCAGCTTAGGACAGGTTTATAGCAATCAGCCCCAGCATTTT. Its translation is CASSLGQVYSNQPQHF.

The rearrangement joins TRBV28 to TRBJ1-5; 11 bases map to TRBD1. The CDR3 is made up of 16 amino acids. Trimming at V came to 4 bases and at J to 3 bases, leaving 5 bases not matched to a gene. The germline V gene encodes CDR1 MDHEN and CDR2 SYDVKM. CDR3 sequence (DNA): TGTGCCAGCAGTTCCGGACAGGGGGCCACCAATCAGCCCCAGCATTTT. Protein: CASSSGQGATNQPQHF.

The chain has TRBV18 and TRBJ1-1; the match to TRBD1 covers 7 bases. With 6 bases clipped from V and 1 base from J, the junction kept 5 bases outside the gene matches. The CDR3 runs to 14 residues. From germline, CDR1 is KGHSH and CDR2 LQKENI. CDR3 DNA: TGTGCCAGCTCTCACGGACAGGAGAACACTGAAGCTTTCTTT. Its protein product is CASSHGQENTEAFF.

This clone occurred a few times. The gene calls are TRBV5-1 and TRBJ1-2, with 9 bases fitting TRBD1. This CDR3 comprises 15 residues. Germline values: CDR1 SGHRS, CDR2 YFSETQ. Trimming took 0 bases from V and 7 from J; bases not matched to a gene: 7. CDR3 amino acids: CASSLALGGQGGYTF. The DNA of the CDR3 is TGCGCCAGCAGCTTGGCCTTGGGGGGACAGGGTGGCTACACCTTC.

This chain joins TRBV4-3 and TRBJ2-7; 9 bases are a match to TRBD1. After removal of 1 base from V and 6 bases from J, the junction contained 4 bases not matched to a gene. The CDR3 extends over 14 amino acids. CDR1 and CDR2 (germline): LGHNA, YSLEER. The CDR3 DNA follows: TGCGCCAGCAGCCAAGGGGACAGGGCCCCCGAGCAGTACTTC. This sequence encodes CASSQGDRAPEQYF.

V gene TRBV19 combines with J gene TRBJ1-5, with 11 bases lining up with TRBD1. Trimming cost V 6 bases and J 1 base; bases outside gene matches: 11. CDR3 length: 18 residues. Germline CDR1 LNHDA, CDR2 SQIVND (reference sequence). The CDR3 here is CASRPGTGGTESNQPQHF. The CDR3 DNA follows: TGTGCCAGTAGACCCGGGACAGGGGGGACTGAGAGCAATCAGCCCCAGCATTTT.

The genes are TRBV3-1 (or the pseudogene TRBV3-2) and TRBJ2-1, with TRBD2 matching over 9 bases. V lost 4 bases and J lost 5; bases outside the gene matches: 9. The CDR3 runs to 16 residues. From germline, CDR1 is LGHDT and CDR2 YNNKEL (reference sequence). In nucleotides, the CDR3 is TGTGCCAGCAGCCTTAGCGGGAGAATGTACAACAATGAGCAGTTCTTC. Translated: CASSLSGRMYNNEQFF.

Here the CDR3 DNA reads TGTGCCAGCAGTTACTCGATCAGGACAGGGGGACAGCCCCAGCATTTT. This gives the protein CASSYSIRTGGQPQHF. The V gene is TRBV6-2 or TRBV6-3, the J gene TRBJ1-5, with TRBD1 identical over 10 bases. The CDR3 is made up of 16 amino acids. Germline assignment: CDR1 MNHEY and CDR2 SVGEGT. J was trimmed by 7 bases and V by 0 bases; bases with no gene match: 6.